These T cell receptor beta chains were read from a single sample in a study of PD-L1 blockade in urothelial cancer. Clones were sequenced by immunoSEQ multiplex PCR, and TCRdb holds only the in-frame ones, with some missing. This sample carries 50,000 or so clones, around 83% of them seen once, and the ten largest clones take approximately 20%. The sequencing here drew on PBMCs, taken around atezolizumab (anti-PD-L1) treatment. Receptors originate from a man aged 55 to 70 with urothelial cancer. Both conserved end residues are part of each CDR3. D genes are given only for firm matches. Rows give clone size only sometimes, using once, few, many, or a class for an expanded clone.

v_gene,j_gene,d_gene,abundance,CDR3aa,CDR3nt
TRBV7-3,TRBJ2-7,NA,NA,CASRSRRDTPFYEQYF,TGTGCCAGCAGATCTCGCCGGGACACACCATTCTACGAGCAGTACTTC
TRBV19,TRBJ2-3,TRBD2,NA,CASSYTSGGIDTQYF,TGTGCCAGTAGTTACACTAGCGGGGGTATAGATACGCAGTATTTT
TRBV6-6,TRBJ2-7,TRBD2,NA,CASSAKRESHEQYF,TGTGCCAGCAGTGCCAAGCGGGAGTCCCACGAGCAGTACTTC
TRBV5-1,TRBJ2-1,TRBD2,once,CASSLAGGTYNEQFF,TGCGCCAGCAGCCTAGCGGGAGGGACCTACAATGAGCAGTTCTTC
TRBV7-2,TRBJ1-2,TRBD1,NA,CASSSGPDRGGGYTF,TGTGCCAGCAGCTCGGGACCGGACAGGGGCGGAGGCTACACCTTC
TRBV5-4,TRBJ2-6,NA,NA,CASRHDSTPNVLTF,TGTGCCAGCAGACACGACAGTACCCCCAACGTCCTGACTTTC
TRBV9,TRBJ1-4,TRBD1,NA,CASSVAAGGMEKLFF,TGTGCCAGCAGCGTAGCGGCAGGGGGCATGGAAAAACTGTTTTTT
TRBV15,TRBJ1-4,NA,NA,CATSRDAGGWVKLFF,TGTGCCACCAGCAGAGATGCGGGGGGCTGGGTAAAACTGTTTTTT
TRBV6-4,TRBJ1-5,NA,NA,CASSQTGSNQPQHF,TGTGCCAGCAGCCAGACGGGGAGCAATCAGCCCCAGCATTTT
TRBV30,TRBJ1-1,NA,NA,CAWSVGEGTEAFF,TGTGCCTGGAGTGTAGGGGAGGGCACTGAAGCTTTCTTT
TRBV6-5,TRBJ1-2,NA,NA,CASTPLRRENPGYTF,TGTGCCAGCACCCCACTCCGGCGGGAGAATCCTGGCTACACCTTC
TRBV7-8,TRBJ1-6,TRBD1,once,CASSLVGTGRGVDSPLHF,TGTGCCAGCAGCTTAGTCGGGACAGGGCGCGGGGTGGATTCACCCCTCCACTTT
TRBV5-1,TRBJ1-1,NA,NA,CASRKEALTEAFF,TGCGCCAGCAGAAAAGAGGCTTTAACTGAAGCTTTCTTT
TRBV6-6,TRBJ1-2,NA,NA,CASSRTVNYGYTF,TGTGCCAGCAGCCGGACAGTCAACTATGGCTACACCTTC
TRBV5-1,TRBJ1-3,NA,NA,CASSLAQGYDVRF,TGCGCCAGCAGCTTGGCCCAGGGGTACGACGTACGGTTT
TRBV18,TRBJ2-3,TRBD2,NA,CASSPKASGATDTQYF,TGTGCCAGCTCACCAAAAGCTAGCGGGGCCACAGATACGCAGTATTTT
TRBV5-6,TRBJ2-7,NA,NA,CASSLAVSYEQYF,TGTGCCAGCAGCTTGGCAGTCTCCTACGAGCAGTACTTC
TRBV6-1,TRBJ2-7,TRBD2,NA,CASRSAGGYEQYF,TGTGCCAGCCGTAGCGCGGGAGGGTACGAGCAGTACTTC
TRBV27,TRBJ2-1,TRBD2,NA,CASSLILAGGLNEQFF,TGTGCCAGCAGTTTAATCCTCGCGGGAGGGTTGAATGAGCAGTTCTTC
TRBV4-3,TRBJ2-1,TRBD2,NA,CASSQEATGGYNEQFF,TGCGCCAGCAGCCAAGAGGCTACGGGGGGCTACAATGAGCAGTTCTTC
TRBV6-6,TRBJ1-2,TRBD1,NA,CASSSPGQGIFHGYTF,TGTGCCAGCAGTTCGCCGGGACAGGGGATCTTCCATGGCTACACCTTC
TRBV11-2,TRBJ2-2,NA,NA,CASSLGTGRGAGELFF,TGTGCCAGCAGCTTAGGAACAGGGCGTGGAGCCGGGGAGCTGTTTTTT
TRBV19,TRBJ2-7,NA,once,CASSIVGGLTDEQYF,TGTGCCAGTAGTATTGTCGGGGGACTTACCGACGAGCAGTACTTC
TRBV2,TRBJ2-7,TRBD1,once,CASKIDRVSYYYEQYF,TGTGCCAGCAAAATTGACAGGGTATCATACTACTACGAGCAGTACTTC
TRBV25-1,TRBJ1-6,NA,NA,CASSEGRGYNSPLHF,TGTGCCAGCAGTGAAGGACGGGGCTATAATTCACCCCTCCACTTT